Sequencing of this TCR beta chain was carried out in a study of T-cell reconstitution after alpha-beta-depleted transplantation in children. This clonotype has a handful of counts. The CDR3 sequence is 18 residues long. Germline assignment: CDR1 SGHRS and CDR2 YFSETQ. V lost 3 bases, J lost 0 bases, and 18 bases lay in between. Preparation of the TCRbeta library was carried out with unique molecular identifiers. Each CDR3 protein gets one entry after TCRdb re-called the PCR reads with MiXCR. Here the sample spans 250,000 to 300,000 distinct CDR3 sequences, about a tenth being singletons. The chain recombines TRBV5-1 with TRBJ2-2; D unclear. The receptor was derived from a human donor who donated a stem cell graft to a child with SCID. The material sequenced was PBMCs from the stem cell graft donor, taken from the stem cell graft. Here the CDR3 reads CASSSQTPTRANTGELFF. The CDR3, as DNA: TGCGCCAGCAGCTCCCAGACACCCACCCGGGCGAACACCGGGGAGCTGTTTTTT.